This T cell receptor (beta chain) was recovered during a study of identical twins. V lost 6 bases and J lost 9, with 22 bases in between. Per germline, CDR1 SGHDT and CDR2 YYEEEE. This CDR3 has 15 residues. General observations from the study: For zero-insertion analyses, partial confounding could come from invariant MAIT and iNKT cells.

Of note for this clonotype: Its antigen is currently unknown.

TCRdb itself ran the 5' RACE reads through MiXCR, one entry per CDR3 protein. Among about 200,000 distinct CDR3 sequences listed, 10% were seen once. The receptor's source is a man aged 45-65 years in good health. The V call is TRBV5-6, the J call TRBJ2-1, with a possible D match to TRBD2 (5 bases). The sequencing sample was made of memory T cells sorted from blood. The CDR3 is CASTLGRPGTSEQFF. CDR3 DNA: TGTGCCAGCACCTTAGGGCGACCCGGAACTAGTGAGCAGTTCTTC.